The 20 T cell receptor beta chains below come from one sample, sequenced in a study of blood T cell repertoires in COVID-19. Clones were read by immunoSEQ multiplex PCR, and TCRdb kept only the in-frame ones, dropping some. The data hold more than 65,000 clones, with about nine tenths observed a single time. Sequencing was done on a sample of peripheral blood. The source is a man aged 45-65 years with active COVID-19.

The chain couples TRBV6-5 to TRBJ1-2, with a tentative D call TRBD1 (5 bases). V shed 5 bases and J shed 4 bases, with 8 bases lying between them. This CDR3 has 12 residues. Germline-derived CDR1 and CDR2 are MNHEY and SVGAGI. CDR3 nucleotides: TGTGCCAGCAGTCCCCAGGGCTATGGCTACACCTTC. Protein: CASSPQGYGYTF.

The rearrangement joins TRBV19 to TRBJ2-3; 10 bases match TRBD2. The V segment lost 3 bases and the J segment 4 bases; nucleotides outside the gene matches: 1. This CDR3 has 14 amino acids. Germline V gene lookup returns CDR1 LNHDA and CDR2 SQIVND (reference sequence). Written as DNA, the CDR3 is TGTGCCAGTAGTATTAGCGGGGGGCCAGATACGCAGTATTTT. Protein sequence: CASSISGGPDTQYF. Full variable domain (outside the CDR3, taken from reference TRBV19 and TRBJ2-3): DGGITQSPKYLFRKEGQNVTLSCEQNLNHDAMYWYRQDPGQGLRLIYYSQIVNDFQKGDIAEGYSVSREKKESFPLTVTSAQKNPTAFYLCASSISGGPDTQYFGPGTRLTVL.

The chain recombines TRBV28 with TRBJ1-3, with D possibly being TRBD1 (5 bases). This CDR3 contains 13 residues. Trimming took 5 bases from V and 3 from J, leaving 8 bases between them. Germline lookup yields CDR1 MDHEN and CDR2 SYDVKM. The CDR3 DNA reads TGTGCCAGCAGTACAGGATTTGGAAACACCATATATTTT. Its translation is CASSTGFGNTIYF.

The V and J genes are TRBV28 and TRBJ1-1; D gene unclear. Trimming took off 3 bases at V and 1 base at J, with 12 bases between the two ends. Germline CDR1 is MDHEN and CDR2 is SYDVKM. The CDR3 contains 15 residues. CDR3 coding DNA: TGTGCCAGCAGTTTTCCCTTCCGGGGGAACACTGAAGCTTTCTTT. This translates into CASSFPFRGNTEAFF.

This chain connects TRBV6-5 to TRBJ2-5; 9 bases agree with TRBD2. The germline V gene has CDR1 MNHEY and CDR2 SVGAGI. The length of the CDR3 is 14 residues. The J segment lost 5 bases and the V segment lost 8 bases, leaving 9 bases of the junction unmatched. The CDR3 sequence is CASGREGIIETQYF. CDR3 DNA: TGTGCCAGCGGGCGGGAGGGGATTATTGAGACCCAGTACTTC.

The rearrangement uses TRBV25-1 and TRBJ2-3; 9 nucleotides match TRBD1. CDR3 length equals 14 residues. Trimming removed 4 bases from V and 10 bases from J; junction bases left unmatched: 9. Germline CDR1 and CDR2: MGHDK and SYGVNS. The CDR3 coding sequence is TGTGCCAGCAGTGTGGCCGGGACAGGGCGGCCGCAGTATTTT. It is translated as CASSVAGTGRPQYF.

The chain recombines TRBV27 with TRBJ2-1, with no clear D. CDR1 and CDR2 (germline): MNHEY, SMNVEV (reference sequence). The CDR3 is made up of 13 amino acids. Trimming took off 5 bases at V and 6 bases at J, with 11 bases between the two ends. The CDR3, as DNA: TGTGCCAGCAGTCCACATATTATCAATGAGCAGTTCTTC. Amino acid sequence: CASSPHIINEQFF.

For the CDR3, the DNA is TGTGCCAGCAGGCGGGGGCTTAGCACAGATACGCAGTATTTT. It is translated as CASRRGLSTDTQYF. The chain combines TRBV6-5 with TRBJ2-3, with D possibly being TRBD2 (7 bases). Germline CDR1 reads MNHEY; CDR2 reads SVGAGI. V was pared by 6 bases and J by 0 bases, with 10 bases between. This CDR3 is built from 14 residues.

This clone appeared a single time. CDR3 protein: CASSVGPVNNSPLHF. The CDR3 coding sequence is TGTGCCAGCAGCGTGGGGCCGGTCAACAATTCACCCCTCCACTTT. This chain uses TRBV7-2 with TRBJ1-6, with D maybe TRBD1 (5 bases). The CDR3 has 15 amino acids. Trimming removed 5 bases at V and 7 bases at J, with 15 bases between. Germline V gene sequence: CDR1 SGHTA, CDR2 FQGNSA.

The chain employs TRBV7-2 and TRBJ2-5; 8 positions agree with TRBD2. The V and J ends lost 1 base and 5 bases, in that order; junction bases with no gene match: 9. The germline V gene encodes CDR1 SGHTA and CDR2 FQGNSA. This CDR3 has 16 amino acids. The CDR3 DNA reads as TGTGCCAGCAGCTTAGACTTAAGCGGGGGCGGGGAGACCCAGTACTTC. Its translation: CASSLDLSGGGETQYF.

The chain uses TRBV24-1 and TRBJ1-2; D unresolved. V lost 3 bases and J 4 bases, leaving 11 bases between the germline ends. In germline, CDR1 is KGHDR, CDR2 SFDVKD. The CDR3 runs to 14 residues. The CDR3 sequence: CATSDAKPGYGYTF. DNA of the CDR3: TGTGCCACCAGTGATGCCAAGCCGGGCTATGGCTACACCTTC.

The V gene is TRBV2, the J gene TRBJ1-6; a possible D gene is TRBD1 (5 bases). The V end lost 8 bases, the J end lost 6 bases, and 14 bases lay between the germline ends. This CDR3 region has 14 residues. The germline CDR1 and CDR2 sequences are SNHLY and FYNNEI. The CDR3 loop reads CASGRGSGNSPLHF. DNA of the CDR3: TGTGCCAGCGGTAGGGGTAGTGGTAATTCACCCCTCCACTTT.

The CDR3 DNA follows: TGCGCCAGCAGCCACGCCATCGGACAGCCTCGCTCTGGGGCCAACGTCCTGACTTTC. As protein: CASSHAIGQPRSGANVLTF. This chain joins TRBV4-1 and TRBJ2-6, with D perhaps matching TRBD1 (6 bases). The germline V gene has CDR1 MGHRA and CDR2 YSYEKL. CDR3 length equals 19 residues. V shed 3 bases and J shed 0 bases, with 18 bases lying between them.

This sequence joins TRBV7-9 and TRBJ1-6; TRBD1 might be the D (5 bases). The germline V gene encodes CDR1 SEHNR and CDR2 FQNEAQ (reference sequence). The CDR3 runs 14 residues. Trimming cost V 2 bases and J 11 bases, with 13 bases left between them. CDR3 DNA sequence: TGTGCCAGCAGCTTAAGGGTAGGGGATCCACCCCTCCACTTT. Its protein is CASSLRVGDPPLHF.

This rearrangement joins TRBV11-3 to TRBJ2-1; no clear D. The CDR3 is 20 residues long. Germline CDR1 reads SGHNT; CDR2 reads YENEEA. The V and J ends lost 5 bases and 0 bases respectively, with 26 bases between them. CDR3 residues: CASSLRPPREAISSYNEQFF. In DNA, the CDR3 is TGTGCCAGCAGCCTCCGGCCTCCCCGAGAAGCGATAAGCTCCTACAATGAGCAGTTCTTC.

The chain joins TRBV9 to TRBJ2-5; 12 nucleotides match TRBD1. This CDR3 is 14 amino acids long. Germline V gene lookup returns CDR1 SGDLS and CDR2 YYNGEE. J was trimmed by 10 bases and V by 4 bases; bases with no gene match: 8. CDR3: CASSPDRDRGLQYF. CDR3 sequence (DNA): TGTGCCAGCAGCCCCGACCGGGACAGGGGGCTCCAGTACTTC.

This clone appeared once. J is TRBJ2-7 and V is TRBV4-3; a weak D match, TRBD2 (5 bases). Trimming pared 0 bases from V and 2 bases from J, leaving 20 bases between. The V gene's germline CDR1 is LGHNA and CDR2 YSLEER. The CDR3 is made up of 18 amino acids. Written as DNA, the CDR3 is TGCGCCAGCAGCCAAGAACTGGTGCGAGAGGGCTTAGCCTACGAGCAGTACTTC. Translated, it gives CASSQELVREGLAYEQYF.

The CDR3 is CASSRRGLAGWYQYF. CDR3 in DNA: TGTGCCAGCAGTCGCCGGGGACTAGCGGGATGGTATCAGTACTTC. V and J are TRBV27 and TRBJ2-7; 13 bases agree with TRBD2. The CDR3 covers 15 residues. V lost 5 bases to trimming and J lost 10 bases; unmatched junction nucleotides: 11. Germline CDR1 reads MNHEY; CDR2 reads SMNVEV (reference sequence).

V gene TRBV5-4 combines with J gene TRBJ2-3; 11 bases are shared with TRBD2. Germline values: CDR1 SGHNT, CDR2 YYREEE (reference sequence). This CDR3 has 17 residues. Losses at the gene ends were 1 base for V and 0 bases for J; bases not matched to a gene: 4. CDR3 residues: CASSLQLAGGSTDTQYF. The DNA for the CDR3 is TGTGCCAGCAGCTTGCAGCTAGCGGGGGGCAGCACAGATACGCAGTATTTT.

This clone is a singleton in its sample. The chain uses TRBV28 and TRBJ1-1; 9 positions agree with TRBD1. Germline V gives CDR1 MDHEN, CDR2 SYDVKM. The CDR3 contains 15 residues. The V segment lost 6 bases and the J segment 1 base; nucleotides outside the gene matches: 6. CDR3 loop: CASSLTGGENTEAFF. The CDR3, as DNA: TGTGCCAGCAGCCTGACAGGGGGGGAGAACACTGAAGCTTTCTTT.